Below are 11 T cell receptor beta chains sequenced from a single sample in a study of blood T cell repertoires in COVID-19. TCRdb's table, derived via immunoSEQ multiplex PCR, lists solely in-frame clones and lacks some. Among a few hundred thousand clones listed, around 90% were seen once. The sequenced material came from peripheral blood. Receptors originate from a man between 18 and 35 years old with COVID-19, enrolled during active disease.

The chain joins TRBV5-4 to TRBJ2-7; TRBD1 might be the D (7 bases). The CDR3 sequence is 15 residues long. Trimming left V 0 bases short and J 3 bases short, with 13 bases between. Germline CDR1 and CDR2: SGHNT and YYREEE (reference sequence). The CDR3 DNA sequence: TGTGCCAGCAGCTTGGGACAGGGAGGTCTCTACGAGCAGTACTTC. It translates to CASSLGQGGLYEQYF. Combining the CDR3 with reference TRBV5-4 and TRBJ2-7 gives the whole variable domain ETGVTQSPTHLIKTRGQQVTLRCSSQSGHNTVSWYQQALGQGPQFIFQYYREEENGRGNFPPRFSGLQFPNYSSELNVNALELDDSALYLCASSLGQGGLYEQYFGPGTRLTVT.

The rearrangement joins TRBV11-3 to TRBJ1-6, with 10 bases aligning to TRBD1. The germline V gene has CDR1 SGHNT and CDR2 YENEEA. V lost 5 bases, J lost 8 bases, and 6 bases stayed unmatched. CDR3 length: 15 amino acids. The CDR3 sequence: CASSAGQGVYSPLHF. The DNA for the CDR3 is TGTGCCAGCAGCGCCGGACAGGGGGTGTATTCACCCCTCCACTTT.

In nucleotides, the CDR3 is TGCGCCAGCAGCTACTCCGGGATGAAAGGCTATGGCTACACCTTC. Amino acids: CASSYSGMKGYGYTF. The V and J genes are TRBV5-1 and TRBJ1-2; no clear D. The CDR3 totals 15 residues. Germline V CDR1 and CDR2: SGHRS, YFSETQ. V shed 3 bases and J shed 4 bases, with 16 bases lying between them. Based on the CDR3 plus reference TRBV5-1 and TRBJ1-2, the full variable domain is KAGVTQTPRYLIKTRGQQVTLSCSPISGHRSVSWYQQTPGQGLQFLFEYFSETQRNKGNFPGRFSGRQFSNSRSEMNVSTLELGDSALYLCASSYSGMKGYGYTFGSGTRLTVV.

This rearrangement joins TRBV6-5 to TRBJ1-5, with 8 bases lining up with TRBD1. The J segment lost 2 bases and the V segment lost 6 bases, leaving 3 bases of the junction unmatched. Germline CDR1 MNHEY, CDR2 SVGAGI. The CDR3 has 14 amino acids. CDR3 nucleotides: TGTGCCAGCAGACGACAGGGGCGCAATCAGCCCCAGCATTTT. This gives the protein CASRRQGRNQPQHF.

This chain links TRBV4-2 with TRBJ2-5; D not certain. The V gene's germline CDR1 is LGHNA and CDR2 YNFKEQ. The CDR3 totals 13 residues. V shed 1 base and J shed 4 bases, with 7 bases lying between them. The CDR3 spells CASSQGAPETQYF. In DNA, the CDR3 is TGTGCCAGCAGCCAAGGGGCCCCAGAGACCCAGTACTTC.

Note on this clone: Additional DNA sequences in this sample encode the identical CDR3. This chain links TRBV18 with TRBJ2-5; TRBD2 aligns across 7 bases. Germline values: CDR1 KGHSH, CDR2 LQKENI. The length of the CDR3 is 13 residues. The ends lost 6 bases at V and 2 bases at J; junction bases unmatched: 3. CDR3 loop: CASSLGLQETQYF. In DNA, the CDR3 is TGTGCCAGCTCCCTGGGACTACAAGAGACCCAGTACTTC.

CDR3 region: CASSLVFSAVTDTQYF. CDR3 in DNA: TGTGCCAGCAGCTTAGTCTTTAGCGCCGTCACAGATACGCAGTATTTT. The chain has TRBV11-2 and TRBJ2-3; maybe TRBD2 (5 bases). Germline V gene lookup returns CDR1 SGHAT and CDR2 FQNNGV. The CDR3 contains 16 residues. V was cut by 1 base and J by 2 bases, with 13 bases left in between.

The chain recombines TRBV7-8 with TRBJ2-7; D gene uncertain. CDR1 is SGHVS, CDR2 FQNEAQ, per germline. V lost 5 bases to trimming and J lost 3 bases, with 8 bases between them. This CDR3 has 12 amino acids. CDR3 bases: TGTGCCAGCAGCCCGTTACTCTACGAGCAGTACTTC. Protein: CASSPLLYEQYF.

The chain couples TRBV2 to TRBJ2-3, with no clear D. Per the germline V gene, CDR1 is SNHLY and CDR2 is FYNNEI. The CDR3 runs to 11 residues. The V end lost 4 bases, the J end lost 5 bases, and 4 bases lay between the germline ends. In nucleotides, the CDR3 is TGTGCCAGCAGTGGTCAAGATACGCAGTATTTT. Residues: CASSGQDTQYF.

This sequence joins TRBV3-1 (or the pseudogene TRBV3-2) and TRBJ2-7; weak D call: TRBD2 (5 bases). Germline loops: CDR1 LGHDT, CDR2 YNNKEL (reference sequence). This CDR3 is 15 amino acids long. V shed 1 base and J shed 5 bases, with 15 bases lying between them. The CDR3 sequence is CASSQADRGFHEQYF. The CDR3 DNA is TGTGCCAGCAGCCAAGCGGATCGAGGGTTCCACGAGCAGTACTTC.

This chain joins TRBV2 and TRBJ2-2; TRBD2 agrees at 9 bases. The CDR3 extends over 15 amino acids. The germline V gene has CDR1 SNHLY and CDR2 FYNNEI. The J segment lost 5 bases and the V segment lost 4 bases, leaving 5 bases of the junction unmatched. CDR3 in amino acids: CASSGRAGGTGELFF. The DNA for the CDR3 is TGTGCCAGCAGTGGACGAGCGGGAGGTACCGGGGAGCTGTTTTTT.